This T cell receptor beta chain is drawn from a study of neurological immune-mediated disorders. A total of 2 million PBMCs stored at -80 degrees C provided the unsorted libraries. Germline CDR1 MGHRA, CDR2 YSYEKL. After removal of 3 bases from V and 1 base from J, the junction contained 5 bases not matched to a gene. The CDR3 contains 17 residues. The study's findings and limits: No CDR3 amino acid sequences recurred among expanded clones across subjects, suggesting private repertoires in all groups. TCR clonal expansion peaked in HTLV-1-associated myelopathy patients and was lowest in multiple sclerosis patients.

TCRdb processed the 5' RACE reads anew with MiXCR; each CDR3 protein has one entry. The repertoire holds tens of thousands of distinct CDR3 sequences, about 26% seen once, with around a quarter in the top ten. This clonotype was recorded at least ten times. Its antigen is as yet unknown. The TCR originated in a woman between 65 and 79 years old in good health. The rearrangement uses TRBV4-1 and TRBJ2-1; 11 nucleotides align to TRBD2. Sequencing was carried out using PBMCs. This chain's CDR3 is CASSQTGTSGSYNEQFF. In nucleotides, the CDR3 is TGCGCCAGCAGCCAGACCGGGACTAGCGGATCCTACAATGAGCAGTTCTTC.